This is a list of T cell receptor beta chains from one sample in a study of a mutant IDH1 vaccine in newly diagnosed glioma. The antigens for these receptors are not known. TCRdb's table, derived via immunoSEQ multiplex PCR, lists solely in-frame clones and lacks some. The sample records more than 35,000 clones, about 81% being singletons. The sequencing here drew on PBMCs, taken from a glioma patient whose treatment included an IDH1 peptide vaccine. These receptor sequences come from a man in his forties with glioma. The CDR3 runs from the conserved cysteine through the conserved F or W. D genes are given only for firm matches. Expanded clones get a size class; other rows say once, few or many, or leave the size out.

.,.,TRBJ2-3,TRBV5-6,TGTGCCAGCAGCTTGGCCCGGGACCGTAGCACAGATACGCAGTATTTT,CASSLARDRSTDTQYF
.,few,TRBJ2-2,TRBV5-4,TGTGCCAGCAGCTTGGGCAGCGGGCCGTCCGGGGAGCTGTTTTTT,CASSLGSGPSGELFF
.,few,TRBJ1-1,TRBV9,TGTGCCAGCAGCGTAGTCGGCAGGGACACTGAAGCTTTCTTT,CASSVVGRDTEAFF
.,.,TRBJ2-3,TRBV7-2,TGTGCCAGCAGCTTAGCGGGAGGGGGAGATACGCAGTATTTT,CASSLAGGGDTQYF
.,once,TRBJ2-1,TRBV5-1,TGCGCCAGCAGCTTGGGAGGGGCACAATACAATGAGCAGTTCTTC,CASSLGGAQYNEQFF
.,.,TRBJ2-1,TRBV12-5,TGTGCTAGTGCCGTCGAGAGGGGCCATGAGCAGTTCTTC,CASAVERGHEQFF
TRBD2,.,TRBJ2-3,TRBV2,TGTGCCAGCAGAGGGAATAGCGGGAGAGGAACAGATACGCAGTATTTT,CASRGNSGRGTDTQYF
.,.,TRBJ1-5,TRBV19,TGTGCCAGTAGTATCCCCTCGAGAGCCCATCAGCCCCAGCATTTT,CASSIPSRAHQPQHF
TRBD2,.,TRBJ2-2,TRBV4-3,TGCGCCAGCAGCTCCTGGCCCAGCGGGAGGGACCCCAGGGAGCTGTTTTTT,CASSSWPSGRDPRELFF
TRBD1,.,TRBJ1-2,TRBV7-9,TGTGCCAGCAGCTTAGCGGGTGGGACAGGGGCTACTGGCTACACCTTC,CASSLAGGTGATGYTF
.,.,TRBJ2-5,TRBV2,TGTGCCAGCAGTCCCCGACAGACCCAAGAGACCCAGTACTTC,CASSPRQTQETQYF
.,.,TRBJ1-2,TRBV4-1,TGCGCCAGCAGCCAAGATCGCACATATGGCTACACCTTC,CASSQDRTYGYTF
.,.,TRBJ1-1,TRBV5-5,TGTGCCAGCAGCTCCCAGGAGCGAGTCAGAGACACTGAAGCTTTCTTT,CASSSQERVRDTEAFF
.,.,TRBJ2-2,TRBV7-2,TGTGCCAGCAGCTCCAGGGTTACCGGGGAGCTGTTTTTT,CASSSRVTGELFF
.,few,TRBJ2-2,TRBV5-1,TGCGCCAGCAGCTTGGACCCGGGGGCGAACACCGGGGAGCTGTTTTTT,CASSLDPGANTGELFF
.,few,TRBJ2-5,TRBV11-3,TGTGCCAGCAGCTTAGGGATCCAAGAGACCCAGTACTTC,CASSLGIQETQYF
.,medium-sized,TRBJ1-5,TRBV19,TGTGCCAGTACCTTCGGCAGGGTCCAGCCCCAGCATTTT,CASTFGRVQPQHF
.,.,TRBJ2-7,TRBV27,TGTGCCAGCAGCTACTCCTGGACCGGCTCCTACGAGCAGTACTTC,CASSYSWTGSYEQYF
.,few,TRBJ1-1,TRBV5-4,TGTGCCAGCAGCTGGGAGGGGAGTGAAGCTTTCTTT,CASSWEGSEAFF
.,.,TRBJ1-2,TRBV5-2,TGTGCCAGCAACGGAGCCCGAGTACGAAAGACCTATGGCTACACCTTC,CASNGARVRKTYGYTF
.,.,TRBJ2-5,TRBV9,TGTGCCAGCAGCGTAGGCCTCCCGAGAGAGACCCAGTACTTC,CASSVGLPRETQYF
.,.,TRBJ2-3,TRBV11-2,TGTGCCAGCAGCCGACCGGCTCTTCGGGGCACAGATACGCAGTATTTT,CASSRPALRGTDTQYF
TRBD1,.,TRBJ1-5,TRBV19,TGTGCCAGTAGTCCCCGGACAGGGGGCGGGAGTCAGCCCCAGCATTTT,CASSPRTGGGSQPQHF
TRBD2,.,TRBJ2-3,TRBV2,TGTGCCAGCAGTCTAGGACTAGCGGGAGGGTTCTCCAGGAGCACAGATACGCAGTATTTT,CASSLGLAGGFSRSTDTQYF
.,.,TRBJ2-3,TRBV4-2,TGTGCCAGCAGCCAAGATCAGCGGAAGATCGGAACAGATACGCAGTATTTT,CASSQDQRKIGTDTQYF
.,.,TRBJ2-2,TRBV5-1,TGCGCCAGCAGCTTTCTCCCCGGGCTAGCCCTCACCGGGGAGCTGTTTTTT,CASSFLPGLALTGELFF
.,.,TRBJ2-5,TRBV4-1,TGCGCCAGCAGCCAGAGGGGGTCAGTGGACGGCGAGACCCAGTACTTC,CASSQRGSVDGETQYF
TRBD1,.,TRBJ2-5,TRBV5-1,TGCGCCAGCAGCGCCCAGACAGGGGCGGGGGAGACCCAGTACTTC,CASSAQTGAGETQYF
.,.,TRBJ2-3,TRBV7-6,TGTGCCAGCAGCCCCCTAGGTGGTGGGCAGTATTTT,CASSPLGGGQYF
TRBD2,.,TRBJ2-1,TRBV11-2,TGTGCACCGCCCCCCCGGACTAGCAGATACAATGAGCAGTTCTTC,CAPPPRTSRYNEQFF
.,.,TRBJ2-1,TRBV4-1,TGCGCCAGCAGCCAAGAAGGCGGAGGGAGAGGGAATGAGCAGTTCTTC,CASSQEGGGRGNEQFF
TRBD1,.,TRBJ1-5,TRBV19,TGTGCCAGTTCCGGACAGGTAAATCAGCCCCAGCATTTT,CASSGQVNQPQHF
.,once,TRBJ2-7,TRBV19,TGTGCCAGTAGTATGAGGGACCTAACCTACGAGCAGTACTTC,CASSMRDLTYEQYF
.,.,TRBJ1-1,TRBV6-6,TGTGCCAGCAGCCTCGGACAGATATTGAACACTGAAGCTTTCTTT,CASSLGQILNTEAFF
TRBD1,few,TRBJ1-3,TRBV6-6,TGTGCCAGCAGTCCGGACAGGAGGGCTGGAAACACCATATATTTT,CASSPDRRAGNTIYF
.,.,TRBJ2-7,TRBV7-2,TGTGCCAGCAGCTTAGCAGGGCAGGGCCGGTCGACGCCCTACGAGCAGTACTTC,CASSLAGQGRSTPYEQYF